These 20 T cell receptor beta chains share one sample of origin, sequenced in a study of T cell responses to AZD1222 COVID-19 vaccine. Generated by immunoSEQ multiplex PCR, the TCRdb table keeps only in-frame clones and is missing some. The data hold some 100,000 clones, with approximately 87% observed a single time. The specimen was peripheral blood, collected on day 0 of AZD1222 vaccination. These TCRs come from an adult in good health.

CDR3 sequence reads: CASRDRASSYNSPLHF. In DNA, the CDR3 is TGTGCCAGCAGAGACAGGGCCAGCTCCTATAATTCACCCCTCCACTTT. The J gene is TRBJ1-6, the V gene TRBV2; 7 nucleotides agree with TRBD1. V lost 6 bases and J lost 0; bases outside the gene matches: 5. The germline CDR1 and CDR2 sequences are SNHLY and FYNNEI. This CDR3 spans 16 amino acids.

V and J are TRBV14 and TRBJ2-1, with a weak D call TRBD1 (5 bases). This CDR3 region has 14 residues. The ends were cut back, 4 bases at V and 9 bases at J, with 16 bases in the middle. Germline CDR1 and CDR2: SGHDN and FVKESK. In nucleotides, the CDR3 is TGTGCCAGCAGCCGAGCAGGGTTCGTGGGTGAGCAGTTCTTC. This codes for CASSRAGFVGEQFF.

The chain carries TRBV7-2 and TRBJ1-2, with a tentative D call TRBD1 (6 bases). The CDR3 runs to 15 residues. Germline lookup yields CDR1 SGHTA and CDR2 FQGNSA. The ends were cut back, 5 bases at V and 4 bases at J, with 17 bases in the middle. The DNA of the CDR3 is TGTGCCAGCAGCCCTCCCGGGACAACCCGCTATGGCTACACCTTC. This codes for CASSPPGTTRYGYTF. The whole variable domain, remainder taken from reference TRBV7-2 and TRBJ1-2, is GAGVSQSPSNKVTEKGKDVELRCDPISGHTALYWYRQSLGQGLEFLIYFQGNSAPDKSGLPSDRFSAERTGGSVSTLTIQRTQQEDSAVYLCASSPPGTTRYGYTFGSGTRLTVV.

This clone was detected only once. The sample has other DNA sequences that encode this CDR3 too. V gene TRBV24-1 combines with J gene TRBJ2-3, with 7 bases fitting TRBD1. The ends lost 3 bases at V and 6 bases at J; junction bases unmatched: 8. The CDR3 is 15 residues long. Germline loops: CDR1 KGHDR, CDR2 SFDVKD. CDR3 in amino acids: CATSDMTGRADTQYF. The CDR3 DNA follows: TGTGCCACCAGTGATATGACAGGGCGTGCGGATACGCAGTATTTT.

In the case of this clone: The sample carries other DNA sequences with the same CDR3. V and J are TRBV7-2 and TRBJ1-2; TRBD1 matches 7 bases. Unmatched junction bases numbered 3, after V lost 4 bases and J lost 7 bases. Germline V lookup: CDR1 SGHTA, CDR2 FQGNSA. The CDR3 runs to 12 residues. Written as DNA, the CDR3 is TGTGCCAGCAGCTCCTACAGGGGTGGCTACACCTTC. Protein sequence: CASSSYRGGYTF.

The chain joins TRBV5-1 to TRBJ2-1, with 8 bases fitting TRBD2. There are 16 residues in the CDR3. With V trimmed by 0 bases and J by 5 bases, 7 bases remained unmatched. Germline V lookup: CDR1 SGHRS, CDR2 YFSETQ. The CDR3 sequence is CASSLVLAGGNNEQFF. CDR3 coding DNA: TGCGCCAGCAGCTTGGTCTTGGCGGGGGGTAACAATGAGCAGTTCTTC.

The rearrangement joins TRBV7-8 to TRBJ1-3, with 8 positions matching TRBD1. The V gene's germline CDR1 is SGHVS and CDR2 FQNEAQ. The CDR3 runs 16 residues. With 10 bases clipped from V and 3 bases from J, the junction kept 14 bases outside the gene matches. The CDR3: CATTPRGQGNGNTIYF. Here the CDR3 DNA reads TGTGCCACCACCCCCCGCGGACAGGGAAATGGAAACACCATATATTTT.

The J gene is TRBJ2-3, the V gene TRBV3-1 (or the pseudogene TRBV3-2); 10 bases fit TRBD2. The germline V gene has CDR1 LGHDT and CDR2 YNNKEL (reference sequence). The CDR3 is made up of 17 amino acids. V trimming: 0 bases; J trimming: 6 bases; junction bases outside the gene matches: 9. As DNA, the CDR3 is TGTGCCAGCAGCCAAGATTACAGCGGGGGGGACTTGGATACGCAGTATTTT. Its translation is CASSQDYSGGDLDTQYF.

The chain couples TRBV6-1 to TRBJ1-2; D possibly corresponds to TRBD1 (5 bases). The CDR3 is 13 residues long. The germline V gene has CDR1 MNHNS and CDR2 SASEGT. The V gene lost 3 bases and the J gene lost 4 bases, with 9 bases spanning the gap. For the CDR3, the DNA is TGTGCCAGCAGTGATCAGGGTGGCTATGGCTACACCTTC. Its protein product is CASSDQGGYGYTF.

The V call is TRBV7-3, the J call TRBJ1-1, with a weak D call TRBD1 (5 bases). This CDR3 is built from 14 residues. The germline gives CDR1 SGHTA, CDR2 FQGTGA. Trimming took 4 bases from V and 4 from J, leaving 13 bases between them. The CDR3 sequence: CASSSTRVRTEAFF. CDR3 nucleotides: TGTGCCAGCAGCTCAACCAGGGTCCGCACTGAAGCTTTCTTT.

This rearrangement joins TRBV5-4 to TRBJ2-5; 8 positions match TRBD2. Germline V gives CDR1 SGHNT, CDR2 YYREEE (reference sequence). The CDR3 covers 15 residues. V trimming: 2 bases; J trimming: 1 base; junction bases outside the gene matches: 4. The CDR3 here is CASSFGSGAQETQYF. As DNA, the CDR3 is TGTGCCAGCAGCTTTGGTAGCGGGGCCCAAGAGACCCAGTACTTC.

This sequence joins TRBV28 and TRBJ2-2; TRBD2 agrees at 8 bases. CDR3 size: 15 residues. V was pared by 8 bases and J by 4 bases, with 9 bases of the junction left unmatched. The germline gives CDR1 MDHEN, CDR2 SYDVKM. The CDR3 nucleotides read TGTGCCAGCTCGGCGGGGGGCGCGTCCACCGGGGAGCTGTTTTTT. Amino acids: CASSAGGASTGELFF.

The chain links TRBV9 to TRBJ2-2; TRBD2 matches 12 bases. Germline CDR1 SGDLS, CDR2 YYNGEE. Trimming cost V 5 bases and J 4 bases; bases outside gene matches: 3. The CDR3 spans 15 residues. CDR3 bases: TGTGCCAGCAGTGGACTAGCGGGGAGCACCGGGGAGCTGTTTTTT. It is translated as CASSGLAGSTGELFF. The whole variable domain, remainder taken from reference TRBV9 and TRBJ2-2, is DSGVTQTPKHLITATGQRVTLRCSPRSGDLSVYWYQQSLDQGLQFLIQYYNGEERAKGNILERFSAQQFPDLHSELNLSSLELGDSALYFCASSGLAGSTGELFFGEGSRLTVL.

The chain uses TRBV9 and TRBJ2-2; no reliable D call. The CDR3 sequence is 13 residues long. V was shortened by 0 bases and J by 6 bases, with 6 bases between the two germline ends. Germline values: CDR1 SGDLS, CDR2 YYNGEE. This CDR3 reads CASSVVSSGELFF. CDR3 nucleotide sequence: TGTGCCAGCAGCGTAGTCAGCTCCGGGGAGCTGTTTTTT.

The chain links TRBV6-6 to TRBJ1-5; D is uncertain. The CDR3 is 14 residues long. Germline CDR1 and CDR2: MNHNY and SVGAGI (reference sequence). The ends were cut back, 4 bases at V and 0 bases at J, with 7 bases in the middle. CDR3 loop: CASSLDGSNQPQHF. The CDR3 nucleotides are TGTGCCAGCAGTTTGGACGGTAGCAATCAGCCCCAGCATTTT.

The J gene is TRBJ2-7, the V gene TRBV7-2; D gene ambiguous. Trimming stripped 3 bases from V and 2 bases from J, with 8 bases between. Germline CDR1 and CDR2: SGHTA and FQGNSA. The CDR3 length is 13 residues. The chain's CDR3 is CASSFPGPYEQYF. The CDR3 DNA follows: TGTGCCAGCAGCTTTCCCGGACCCTACGAGCAGTACTTC. Combining the CDR3 with reference TRBV7-2 and TRBJ2-7 gives the whole variable domain GAGVSQSPSNKVTEKGKDVELRCDPISGHTALYWYRQSLGQGLEFLIYFQGNSAPDKSGLPSDRFSAERTGGSVSTLTIQRTQQEDSAVYLCASSFPGPYEQYFGPGTRLTVT.

The chain combines TRBV27 with TRBJ1-1, with D perhaps TRBD1 (5 bases). V was pared by 3 bases and J by 0 bases, with 8 bases between. This CDR3 has 14 residues. Germline V gene sequence: CDR1 MNHEY, CDR2 SMNVEV (reference sequence). CDR3 nucleotides: TGTGCCAGCAGTTTTCGGGGCATGAACACTGAAGCTTTCTTT. Translated: CASSFRGMNTEAFF.

The rearrangement uses TRBV11-1 and TRBJ1-1, with TRBD1 identical over 7 bases. CDR1 and CDR2 from the germline V gene are SGHAT and FQDESV (reference sequence). V lost 4 bases and J lost 5; bases outside the gene matches: 10. The CDR3 runs 15 residues. The CDR3 nucleotides read TGTGCCAGCAGCTCCGACAGGGTAATTGGGACTGAAGCTTTCTTT. Protein: CASSSDRVIGTEAFF.

The V call is TRBV3-1 (or the pseudogene TRBV3-2), the J call TRBJ1-5, with 9 bases fitting TRBD1. The germline CDR1 and CDR2 sequences are LGHDT and YNNKEL (reference sequence). V lost 6 bases and J lost 6; bases outside the gene matches: 9. The CDR3 sequence is 15 residues long. CDR3 DNA: TGTGCCAGCAGTAGGGGACAGGGAGGTTTTCAGCCCCAGCATTTT. Translation: CASSRGQGGFQPQHF.

V gene TRBV28 combines with J gene TRBJ1-4; no clear D. The CDR3 has 14 residues. Germline-derived CDR1 and CDR2 are MDHEN and SYDVKM. V gave up 3 bases and J gave up 0 bases, with 5 bases separating them. The CDR3 DNA sequence: TGTGCCAGCAGTTTGTCGACAACTAATGAAAAACTGTTTTTT. Protein product: CASSLSTTNEKLFF.